These 9 T cell receptor beta chains share one sample of origin, sequenced in a study of T cells after yellow fever vaccination. TCRdb re-analysed the 5' RACE reads in MiXCR, keeping a single row per CDR3 protein. The sample has 250,000 to 300,000 distinct CDR3 sequences, around 5.2% seen once. Sample: CD4+ T cells sorted from PBMCs, taken on the day of the yellow fever booster vaccination. The receptor source for this set is a man younger than 35 who received the YFV17D yellow fever vaccine.

The rearrangement joins TRBV20-1 to TRBJ2-5; tentatively, D is TRBD1 (6 bases). The germline CDR1 and CDR2 sequences are DFQATT and SNEGSKA (reference sequence). The CDR3 runs 12 residues. V was pared by 7 bases and J by 2 bases, with 11 bases between. The CDR3 sequence is CSGGTRQETQYF. The CDR3 nucleotides read TGCAGTGGGGGGACACGGCAAGAGACCCAGTACTTC.

This clonotype was counted at least ten times. This rearrangement joins TRBV4-3 to TRBJ1-2; D is unresolved. The V gene's germline CDR1 is LGHNA and CDR2 YSLEER. There are 17 residues in the CDR3. V was trimmed by 0 bases and J by 5 bases, leaving 19 bases between them. CDR3 in DNA: TGCGCCAGCAGCCAAGATGTCGGGCGGCACCTCTTTTATGGCTACACCTTC. Residues: CASSQDVGRHLFYGYTF.

This clonotype was observed a few times. The CDR3: CASSLAGGTNGYTF. Here the CDR3 DNA reads TGTGCCAGCAGCTTGGCAGGGGGTACGAACGGCTACACCTTC. The chain carries TRBV5-6 and TRBJ1-2; 7 nucleotides match TRBD1. The CDR3 totals 14 residues. The trim removed 0 bases at V and 8 bases at J, leaving 7 bases unmatched. CDR1 is SGHDT and CDR2 is YYEEEE in the germline V gene.

Concerning this clonotype: One end of the junction is discordant with germline, which a read error may explain. V gene TRBV5-1 combines with J gene TRBJ1-4; a possible D gene is TRBD1 (6 bases). This CDR3 has 16 amino acids. Germline V lookup: CDR1 SGHRS, CDR2 YFSETQ. CDR3 in amino acids: CASSLEGTLANGKLFF. In nucleotides, the CDR3 is TGCGCCAGCAGCTTGGAAGGGACACTCGCCAATGGAAAACTGTTTTTT.

Ten or more counts support this clonotype. This rearrangement joins TRBV12-3 or TRBV12-4 to TRBJ2-1, with TRBD2 as a possible D gene (5 bases). V dropped 5 bases and J dropped 8 bases, with 10 bases sitting between them. This CDR3 spans 12 amino acids. For the CDR3, the DNA is TGTGCCAGCAGTCCAGAGGGCGATGAGCAGTTCTTC. Its protein product is CASSPEGDEQFF.

The chain couples TRBV5-1 to TRBJ1-5, with a weak D call TRBD1 (5 bases). The V end lost 0 bases, the J end lost 7 bases, and 11 bases lay between the germline ends. Germline V CDR1 and CDR2: SGHRS, YFSETQ. The CDR3 consists of 14 residues. The CDR3 loop reads CASSLVGPGQPQHF. For the CDR3, the DNA is TGCGCCAGCAGCTTGGTGGGACCGGGACAGCCCCAGCATTTT.

This chain uses TRBV5-1 with TRBJ2-1; D may match TRBD1 or TRBD2 (5 bases each). The CDR3 is 13 amino acids. Germline V CDR1 and CDR2: SGHRS, YFSETQ. V lost 6 bases and J lost 7, with 14 bases in between. The CDR3 spells CASTGTGSNEQFF. CDR3 coding DNA: TGCGCCAGCACCGGGACGGGCAGTAATGAGCAGTTCTTC.

There are many counts of this clonotype. The rearrangement joins TRBV7-9 to TRBJ2-3; 9 bases line up with TRBD2. Looked up from germline, CDR1 is SEHNR and CDR2 is FQNEAQ (reference sequence). The CDR3 is 15 residues long. J gave up 2 bases and V 7 bases, and 7 bases lay outside the gene matches. Written as DNA, the CDR3 is TGTGCCAGCACCCCGGCGGGGGGGAACACAGATACGCAGTATTTT. Its translation is CASTPAGGNTDTQYF. The variable domain in full, completed from reference TRBV7-9 and TRBJ2-3, reads DTGVSQNPRHKITKRGQNVTFRCDPISEHNRLYWYRQTLGQGPEFLTYFQNEAQLEKSRLLSDRFSAERPKGSFSTLEIQRTEQGDSAMYLCASTPAGGNTDTQYFGPGTRLTVL.

This clonotype appeared many times. The chain uses TRBV6-6 and TRBJ2-7; D remains ambiguous. Looked up from germline, CDR1 is MNHNY and CDR2 is SVGAGI (reference sequence). V was trimmed by 3 bases and J by 4 bases, leaving 13 bases between them. The CDR3 is 14 amino acids. The CDR3 protein is CASSYSTRSYEQYF. CDR3 nucleotide sequence: TGTGCCAGCAGTTATTCAACCAGGTCGTACGAGCAGTACTTC.